The clone carrying this T cell receptor (beta chain) has more than one count but fewer than ten. The antigen is undetermined. The entry originates in a study of T-cell memory formation after mild COVID-19. Germline CDR1 reads SEHNR; CDR2 reads FQNEAQ (reference sequence). The CDR3 extends over 15 amino acids. V lost 6 bases and J lost 5; bases outside the gene matches: 9. Employing constant-segment primers, 5'RACE generated TCR alpha and TCR beta cDNA libraries bearing sample barcodes and UMIs. MiXCR, applied by TCRdb to the 5' RACE reads, yields one record per CDR3 protein. The table records about 160,000 distinct CDR3 sequences, about a third of them present only once. Whole-study findings and limits: Among clones peaking at day 37 in the second wave, SARS-CoV-2 specificity remained unconfirmed. A subset of responding clones appeared in pre-infection memory, suggesting cross-reactive memory joined. Contracting CD8+ clones were enriched in EMRA, CD4+ mainly in CM and EM.

The chain uses TRBV7-9 and TRBJ2-1, with 8 bases that match TRBD2. Sequenced input: PBMCs or a T cell subset sorted from them (not recorded which). This TCR came from an adult woman who had mild COVID-19 (a few samples of this study predate the infection). Cell type and time point are not known. CDR3 DNA: TGTGCCAGCAGGATGAGCGGGAGTCTCGACAATGAGCAGTTCTTC. Residues: CASRMSGSLDNEQFF.